This entry lists 7 T cell receptor beta chains sequenced from one sample in a study of naive and memory T cell subsets. Two oligonucleotides, mixed equimolar, formed the beta constant-region primer covering TRBC1 and TRBC2. The ligated cDNA underwent four PCR rounds using SP2 and nested alpha and beta constant-region primers. TCRdb used MiXCR to reprocess the UMI-ligation and nested PCR reads, holding one entry per CDR3 protein. The sample holds more than 120,000 distinct CDR3 sequences, about 20% seen once. Their specific antigens are unknown. Study-wide results and caveats: Possibly reflecting memory cells re-expressing CD45RA, a few larger clonotypes occurred in naive repertoires, especially CD8.

Sequenced input: naive CD8+ T cells from blood. The receptors come from a human donor in good health.

The rearrangement joins TRBV13 to TRBJ2-1, with TRBD2 matching over 14 bases. CDR1 is PRHDT, CDR2 FYEKMQ, per germline (reference sequence). The CDR3 sequence is 14 residues long. J gave up 8 bases and V 6 bases, and 3 bases lay outside the gene matches. In DNA, the CDR3 is TGTGCCAGCAGGGGACTAGCGGGAGACCATGAGCAGTTCTTC. It encodes CASRGLAGDHEQFF.

The chain carries TRBV12-3 or TRBV12-4 and TRBJ2-7; D may be TRBD2 (6 bases). This CDR3 spans 14 amino acids. The germline V and J ends were trimmed by 5 bases and 2 bases, with 13 bases remaining between them. The CDR3 sequence is CASSPLGRTYEQYF. DNA for the CDR3: TGTGCCAGCAGTCCTTTAGGGAGGACCTACGAGCAGTACTTC.

V gene TRBV12-5 combines with J gene TRBJ2-5; 10 nucleotides align to TRBD2. J lost 2 bases, V lost 5 bases, and 17 bases had no gene match. Germline V gene lookup returns CDR1 LGHNT and CDR2 FRNRAP. The CDR3 runs to 19 residues. As DNA, the CDR3 is TGTGCTAGTGGTACATACCCGAGAGAGGAGCGGGAGGGACAAGAGACCCAGTACTTC. This encodes CASGTYPREEREGQETQYF.

V usage is TRBV6-1 and J usage is TRBJ1-5; D unresolved. Trimming removed 0 bases at V and 7 bases at J, with 16 bases between. The germline V gene has CDR1 MNHNS and CDR2 SASEGT. The CDR3 is 16 residues long. The CDR3 coding sequence is TGTGCCAGCAGTGAAGCGTCCTGGAGTCACGGGCAGCCCCAGCATTTT. Protein product: CASSEASWSHGQPQHF.

In its sample, this clonotype was seen a few times. This chain connects TRBV28 to TRBJ2-5; D call uncertain. The V and J ends lost 5 bases and 1 base respectively, with 17 bases between them. The germline gives CDR1 MDHEN, CDR2 SYDVKM. The CDR3 sequence is 16 residues long. The CDR3 sequence: CASSPSPMGAQETQYF. CDR3 bases: TGTGCCAGCAGTCCGTCCCCTATGGGCGCCCAAGAGACCCAGTACTTC.

The table lists this clonotype with a few counts. V usage is TRBV12-3 or TRBV12-4 and J usage is TRBJ2-1; the D gene could be TRBD1 or TRBD2 (6 bases each). The CDR3 extends over 16 amino acids. The ends were cut back, 3 bases at V and 8 bases at J, with 20 bases in the middle. CDR3 nucleotides: TGTGCCAGCAGTTTGACGACAGGAGGGCTAGGGGATGAGCAGTTCTTC. It encodes CASSLTTGGLGDEQFF.

V usage is TRBV20-1 and J usage is TRBJ2-3; 7 bases fit TRBD1. The junction had 7 bases not matched to a gene; V was cut back by 6 bases and J by 4 bases. Germline values: CDR1 DFQATT, CDR2 SNEGSKA (reference sequence). This CDR3 is built from 13 residues. CDR3 in DNA: TGCAGTGCACCAGACAGGGAGTCAGATACGCAGTATTTT. This gives the protein CSAPDRESDTQYF.